The 25 T cell receptor beta chains below all came from one sample that was sequenced in a study of blood T cell repertoires in COVID-19. This table comes from immunoSEQ multiplex PCR, and its TCRdb copy is limited to in-frame clones, with some not included. The table shows 100,000 to 150,000 clones, with approximately 82% occurring only once. Sequenced sample: peripheral blood. These receptor sequences come from a woman aged 50 to 60 with acute or convalescent COVID-19.

The chain carries TRBV6-6 and TRBJ1-2, with D unresolved. Trimming took off 6 bases at V and 6 bases at J, with 14 bases between the two ends. The germline V gene encodes CDR1 MNHNY and CDR2 SVGAGI (reference sequence). The CDR3 is 13 amino acids. CDR3 region: CASRRTVVDGYTF. The CDR3 DNA is TGTGCCAGCAGGCGGACTGTGGTAGATGGCTACACCTTC.

This CDR3 is CASSARPRRDTEAFF. The CDR3 region has the DNA TGTGCCAGCAGCGCTCGGCCCAGGCGGGACACTGAAGCTTTCTTT. The chain is built from TRBV7-9 and TRBJ1-1; D not resolved. CDR1 is SEHNR, CDR2 FQNEAQ, per germline (reference sequence). Between the trimmed V and J ends, which lost 5 bases and 3 bases, there was a span of 16 bases. The CDR3 length is 15 residues. The whole variable domain, filled in from reference TRBV7-9 and TRBJ1-1, reads DTGVSQNPRHKITKRGQNVTFRCDPISEHNRLYWYRQTLGQGPEFLTYFQNEAQLEKSRLLSDRFSAERPKGSFSTLEIQRTEQGDSAMYLCASSARPRRDTEAFFGQGTRLTVV.

This chain connects TRBV3-1 (or the pseudogene TRBV3-2) to TRBJ1-2, with TRBD1 matching 9 bases. The CDR3 runs to 15 residues. Trimming took 4 bases from V and 4 from J; bases not matched to a gene: 7. Germline assignment: CDR1 LGHDT and CDR2 YNNKEL (reference sequence). The CDR3 is CASSLPGTGIYGYTF. The CDR3 DNA reads TGTGCCAGCAGCCTCCCCGGGACAGGGATCTATGGCTACACCTTC.

V usage is TRBV9 and J usage is TRBJ2-3, with 10 nucleotides matching TRBD1. Germline CDR1 is SGDLS and CDR2 is YYNGEE. The CDR3 is made up of 15 amino acids. With V trimmed by 3 bases and J by 1 base, 2 bases remained unmatched. The CDR3 bases are TGTGCCAGCAGCGGAGGGACAGGGGGCACAGATACGCAGTATTTT. Its protein is CASSGGTGGTDTQYF.

V is TRBV7-7 and J is TRBJ2-7; 8 nucleotides match TRBD1. This CDR3 is built from 9 residues. The germline V gene has CDR1 SSHAT and CDR2 FNYEAQ (reference sequence). CDR3: CATRQGTYF. In DNA, the CDR3 is TGTGCTACTCGACAGGGGACTTACTTC.

This clone was seen just once. J is TRBJ2-1 and V is TRBV6-1; 9 nucleotides align to TRBD1. V lost 0 bases, J lost 4 bases, and 1 base stayed unmatched. Germline loops: CDR1 MNHNS, CDR2 SASEGT. This CDR3 region has 15 residues. CDR3 coding DNA: TGTGCCAGCAGTGAAGCGACAGGGGGATACAATGAGCAGTTCTTC. This sequence encodes CASSEATGGYNEQFF.

CDR3: CASSHRQNHYGYTF. The CDR3 nucleotides read TGTGCCAGCAGCCACCGACAGAATCACTATGGCTACACCTTC. The chain couples TRBV3-1 (or the pseudogene TRBV3-2) to TRBJ1-2; the D gene is possibly TRBD1 (5 bases). Germline V CDR1 and CDR2: LGHDT, YNNKEL (reference sequence). Trimming stripped 3 bases from V and 3 bases from J, with 11 bases between. The length of the CDR3 is 14 residues.

The rearrangement joins TRBV6-2 or TRBV6-3 to TRBJ1-2; D remains ambiguous. The CDR3 spans 13 residues. The germline V and J ends were trimmed by 2 bases and 4 bases, with 8 bases remaining between them. Germline V lookup: CDR1 MNHEY, CDR2 SVGEGT. The CDR3 coding sequence is TGTGCCAGCAGTTACGACATCTCCTATGGCTACACCTTC. This translates into CASSYDISYGYTF.

This chain uses TRBV2 with TRBJ2-2; 9 bases agree with TRBD2. The junction had 4 bases not matched to a gene; V was cut back by 6 bases and J by 5 bases. This CDR3 contains 14 residues. CDR1 SNHLY and CDR2 FYNNEI come from the germline V gene. The CDR3 DNA reads TGTGCCAGCAGCTTCAGCGGGAGGACCGGGGAGCTGTTTTTT. This gives the protein CASSFSGRTGELFF.

CDR3 sequence (DNA): TGTGCCAGCAGCCTTTATTTCAGAACTAGCGGAGGTAGCACAGATACGCAGTATTTT. Its translation: CASSLYFRTSGGSTDTQYF. This rearrangement joins TRBV11-2 to TRBJ2-3, with TRBD2 identical over 8 bases. The trim removed 5 bases at V and 0 bases at J, leaving 16 bases unmatched. Germline V gene sequence: CDR1 SGHAT, CDR2 FQNNGV. This CDR3 spans 19 amino acids.

CDR3: CASSPTGMTYGYTF. The CDR3, as DNA: TGTGCCAGCAGCCCTACAGGGATGACCTATGGCTACACCTTC. The genes are TRBV6-2 or TRBV6-3 and TRBJ1-2; TRBD1 is a possible D gene (6 bases). The germline gives CDR1 MNHEY, CDR2 SVGEGT. Deletions cut 6 bases from V and 4 bases from J, with 15 bases between. The CDR3 spans 14 residues.

The CDR3 loop reads CASSAPGLAGGSDTQYF. The DNA for the CDR3 is TGTGCCAGCTCAGCCCCCGGACTAGCGGGCGGTTCAGATACGCAGTATTTT. V usage is TRBV18 and J usage is TRBJ2-3; 11 bases are a match to TRBD2. CDR1 is KGHSH and CDR2 is LQKENI in the germline V gene. The CDR3 is 17 amino acids. The V gene end was trimmed by 5 bases and the J gene end by 4 bases; junction bases not matched to a gene: 11.

The rearrangement uses TRBV6-5 and TRBJ2-7; perhaps TRBD1 as D (5 bases). The germline V and J ends were trimmed by 6 bases and 0 bases, with 12 bases remaining between them. The germline V gene encodes CDR1 MNHEY and CDR2 SVGAGI. CDR3 length equals 14 residues. This CDR3 reads CASRAGMSSYEQYF. The CDR3 nucleotides are TGTGCCAGCAGGGCAGGGATGAGCTCCTACGAGCAGTACTTC.

This clone was picked up many times. The V gene is TRBV19, the J gene TRBJ1-4; 7 bases are shared with TRBD1. The germline V gene encodes CDR1 LNHDA and CDR2 SQIVND (reference sequence). Unmatched junction bases numbered 10, after V lost 6 bases and J lost 3 bases. The CDR3 covers 16 residues. CDR3 DNA: TGTGCCAGTAGAAGGGACAGCAGGATGGCTAATGAAAAACTGTTTTTT. It encodes CASRRDSRMANEKLFF.

The rearrangement links TRBV30 to TRBJ2-3; 11 positions agree with TRBD2. The V and J ends lost 4 bases and 6 bases, in that order; junction bases with no gene match: 6. This CDR3 is 14 amino acids long. CDR1 and CDR2 from the germline V gene are GTSNPN and SVGIG (reference sequence). The CDR3 coding sequence is TGTGCCTGGACCAGACTAGCGGGGCTCGATACGCAGTATTTT. It yields the protein CAWTRLAGLDTQYF.

This chain connects TRBV15 to TRBJ2-7; 15 bases are shared with TRBD2. The CDR3 consists of 17 residues. Germline trimming cut 2 bases from V and 6 bases from J; bases unmatched to any gene: 8. Germline CDR1 is LNHNV and CDR2 is YYDKDF (reference sequence). The CDR3 reads CATSRKGLAGGLREQYF. The CDR3 bases are TGTGCCACCAGCAGAAAGGGACTAGCGGGAGGCCTTCGCGAGCAGTACTTC. Drawing the rest from reference TRBV15 and TRBJ2-7, the complete variable domain is DAMVIQNPRYQVTQFGKPVTLSCSQTLNHNVMYWYQQKSSQAPKLLFHYYDKDFNNEADTPDNFQSRRPNTSFCFLDIRSPGLGDTAMYLCATSRKGLAGGLREQYFGPGTRLTVT.

The chain links TRBV5-6 to TRBJ2-5; D is perhaps TRBD2 (5 bases). The length of the CDR3 is 13 residues. Looked up from germline, CDR1 is SGHDT and CDR2 is YYEEEE. With 2 bases removed from V and 7 bases from J, the gap between germline ends came to 12 bases. Here the CDR3 reads CASSFSGSRTQYF. The CDR3 bases are TGTGCCAGCAGCTTCTCGGGATCAAGGACCCAGTACTTC.

This clone was detected only once. This rearrangement joins TRBV19 to TRBJ1-1; weak D call: TRBD1 (6 bases). V lost 3 bases and J lost 5, with 13 bases in between. Germline V lookup: CDR1 LNHDA, CDR2 SQIVND (reference sequence). The CDR3 loop spans 14 amino acids. The CDR3 DNA follows: TGTGCCAGTAGTATTCCAGGGGAGGGAACTGAAGCTTTCTTT. Translation gives CASSIPGEGTEAFF.

This chain joins TRBV30 and TRBJ1-4, with TRBD1 as a possible D gene (5 bases). There are 15 residues in the CDR3. Trimming shortened V by 0 bases and J by 6 bases, and 14 bases separated the two germline ends. In germline, CDR1 is GTSNPN, CDR2 SVGIG (reference sequence). The CDR3 loop reads CAWSVRGTGDEKLFF. CDR3 in DNA: TGTGCCTGGAGTGTACGTGGGACGGGAGATGAAAAACTGTTTTTT.

The gene calls are TRBV6-2 or TRBV6-3 and TRBJ2-7; TRBD1 matches at 9 bases. Germline-derived CDR1 and CDR2 are MNHEY and SVGEGT. The V gene end was trimmed by 2 bases and the J gene end by 6 bases; junction bases not matched to a gene: 11. The CDR3 length is 16 residues. The CDR3 region has the DNA TGTGCCAGCAGTTACGAAACCGGGACAGGGACCACCGAGCAGTACTTC. It encodes CASSYETGTGTTEQYF.

This sequence joins TRBV7-9 and TRBJ2-4, with no clear D. V lost 0 bases to trimming and J lost 2 bases, with 17 bases between them. There are 18 residues in the CDR3. Germline V gene data show CDR1 as SEHNR and CDR2 as FQNEAQ (reference sequence). The CDR3, as DNA: TGTGCCAGCAGCTTAGCTTTAGGATCCGGGTTAACCAAAAACATTCAGTACTTC. This codes for CASSLALGSGLTKNIQYF. The full variable domain, in which reference TRBV7-9 and TRBJ2-4 provide the parts outside the CDR3, is DTGVSQNPRHKITKRGQNVTFRCDPISEHNRLYWYRQTLGQGPEFLTYFQNEAQLEKSRLLSDRFSAERPKGSFSTLEIQRTEQGDSAMYLCASSLALGSGLTKNIQYFGAGTRLSVL.

In this sample, this clone turned up a few times. This chain links TRBV7-9 with TRBJ1-4; D remains unclear. V lost 5 bases, J lost 6 bases, and 7 bases lay in between. CDR1 SEHNR and CDR2 FQNEAQ come from the germline V gene (reference sequence). This CDR3 comprises 12 residues. The CDR3 reads CASSRGDEKLFF. Written as DNA, the CDR3 is TGTGCCAGCAGCCGGGGTGATGAAAAACTGTTTTTT.

The CDR3 region has the DNA TGTGCCAGCAGCAGGGACTTCACTAGCACAGATACGCAGTATTTT. It yields the protein CASSRDFTSTDTQYF. The chain recombines TRBV5-4 with TRBJ2-3; a possible D gene is TRBD2 (6 bases). Germline V gene lookup returns CDR1 SGHNT and CDR2 YYREEE (reference sequence). The CDR3 extends over 15 amino acids. V lost 4 bases and J lost 0, with 12 bases in between.

The rearrangement links TRBV29-1 to TRBJ2-1, with TRBD2 as a possible D gene (7 bases). The V gene's germline CDR1 is SQVTM and CDR2 ANQGSEA. This CDR3 is built from 12 residues. Trimming took off 4 bases at V and 9 bases at J, with 13 bases between the two ends. Written as DNA, the CDR3 is TGCAGCGTTGCCTCGAGGGGGGGTGAGCAGTTCTTC. Translated: CSVASRGGEQFF.

The chain has TRBV5-5 and TRBJ2-6; no clear D. The V end was cut by 5 bases, the J end by 0 bases, with 15 bases between. Germline V gene data show CDR1 as SGHKS and CDR2 as YYEKEE (reference sequence). This CDR3 has 17 residues. The CDR3 protein is CASSTTGPTSGANVLTF. CDR3 nucleotides: TGTGCCAGCAGTACAACTGGGCCAACCTCTGGGGCCAACGTCCTGACTTTC. The entire variable domain, with the rest obtained from reference TRBV5-5 and TRBJ2-6, is as follows: DAGVTQSPTHLIKTRGQQVTLRCSPISGHKSVSWYQQVLGQGPQFIFQYYEKEERGRGNFPDRFSARQFPNYSSELNVNALLLGDSALYLCASSTTGPTSGANVLTFGAGSRLTVL.